These T cell receptor beta chains were read from a single sample in a study of cytomegalovirus exposure and HLA in healthy donors. Libraries were prepared by immunoSEQ multiplex PCR; TCRdb keeps only in-frame clonotypes and omits some of them. Among about 190,000 clones, 65% to 85% were seen once, and the ten largest hold around 1.6%. Sequenced material: PBMCs. These TCRs come from a woman aged 18-29 years in good health and CMV-seronegative. Each CDR3 is given with its conserved first and last residue. The D gene is left open where the match is weak. The size field is filled for only some rows; it gives once, few, many or a size class.

>TRBD1|TRBV4-1|17|TRBJ2-5|-
TGCGCCAGCAGCCAAGATCTGGGACAGGGGCGATCGGAGACCCAGTACTTC
CASSQDLGQGRSETQYF
>-|TRBV5-5|14|TRBJ1-2|-
TGTGCCAGCAGCTTGTGGAGAACTAACTATGGCTACACCTTC
CASSLWRTNYGYTF
>TRBD2|TRBV29-1|13|TRBJ2-7|-
TGCAGCGCCGGGCGGGGGACCACCTACGAGCAGTACTTC
CSAGRGTTYEQYF
>-|TRBV5-1|13|TRBJ2-3|-
TGCGCCAGCAGCTTGCCCGGGGGATATACGCAGTATTTT
CASSLPGGYTQYF
>TRBD1|TRBV28|16|TRBJ2-2|-
TGTGCCAGCAGTTCAGCCAGGGGGTCGGACACCGGGGAGCTGTTTTTT
CASSSARGSDTGELFF
>-|TRBV27|14|TRBJ1-1|-
TGTGCCAGCAGCCCCGTGGGAGGGAACACTGAAGCTTTCTTT
CASSPVGGNTEAFF
>-|TRBV7-8|15|TRBJ1-2|-
TGTGCCAGCAGCGCCCATGAGGACAGTAACTATGGCTACACCTTC
CASSAHEDSNYGYTF
>TRBD2|TRBV29-1|14|TRBJ2-1|-
TGCAGCGGAAAGGGGCTAGCGGGTTACAATGAGCAGTTCTTC
CSGKGLAGYNEQFF
>-|TRBV6-1|13|TRBJ2-5|few
TGTGCCACTACCAGGGAAATACAAGAGACCCAGTACTTC
CATTREIQETQYF
>TRBD1|TRBV27|13|TRBJ2-7|-
TGTGCCACCAGAGTGACAGGGGCAAACGAGCAGTACTTC
CATRVTGANEQYF
>TRBD1|TRBV10-3|14|TRBJ1-5|once
TGTGCCATCAGTGTAGGGACAGGGAATCAGCCCCAGCATTTT
CAISVGTGNQPQHF
>-|TRBV7-9|12|TRBJ1-4|-
TGTGCCAGCAGCCGACATAATGAAAAACTGTTTTTT
CASSRHNEKLFF
>-|TRBV7-3|15|TRBJ2-5|-
TGTGCCAGCAGCTTAGGGGGCGGGTACCAAGAGACCCAGTACTTC
CASSLGGGYQETQYF
>-|TRBV11-1|16|TRBJ2-6|-
TGTGCCAGCAGGGTTGTTGGGCTGGCTGGGGCCAACGTCCTGACTTTC
CASRVVGLAGANVLTF
>-|TRBV11-3|15|TRBJ2-6|-
TGTGCCAGCAGCCCCGGGGGAATCGGGGCCAACGTCCTGACTTTC
CASSPGGIGANVLTF
>TRBD2|TRBV5-1|14|TRBJ2-7|-
TGCGCCAGCAGCGGGTTAGCGGGGGTGATTGAGCAGTACTTC
CASSGLAGVIEQYF
>-|TRBV6-6|12|TRBJ1-2|few
TGTGCCAGCAGGGCGGGTAACTATGGCTACACCTTC
CASRAGNYGYTF